What follows describes a single T cell receptor beta chain. Its cognate antigen is unknown. These data are taken from a study of PD-1 blockade in classical Hodgkin lymphoma. General study results and limits: TCR diversity at baseline was reported to be reduced in newly diagnosed patients relative to healthy donors. CD4+ TCR diversity, unlike CD8+, rose significantly by C4D1.

The assay was immunoSEQ multiplex PCR, and TCRdb's table has in-frame clones only and misses some. Here the sample spans 45,000 to 55,000 clones, about 84% being singletons. Germline V gene data show CDR1 as SGHKS and CDR2 as YYEKEE (reference sequence). This CDR3 comprises 19 residues. V dropped 4 bases and J dropped 3 bases, with 26 bases sitting between them. Every one of the patients relapsed after autologous stem cell transplantation (brentuximab vedotin exposure was variable). This receptor was obtained from a human donor with classical Hodgkin lymphoma. The source was peripheral blood mononuclear cells (PBMCs), collected at baseline. This chain joins TRBV5-5 and TRBJ1-5; D ambiguous. CDR3 in amino acids: CASSASGGPGRYVNQPQHF. The DNA of the CDR3 is TGTGCCAGCAGCGCCTCAGGAGGCCCCGGACGATACGTCAATCAGCCCCAGCATTTT.